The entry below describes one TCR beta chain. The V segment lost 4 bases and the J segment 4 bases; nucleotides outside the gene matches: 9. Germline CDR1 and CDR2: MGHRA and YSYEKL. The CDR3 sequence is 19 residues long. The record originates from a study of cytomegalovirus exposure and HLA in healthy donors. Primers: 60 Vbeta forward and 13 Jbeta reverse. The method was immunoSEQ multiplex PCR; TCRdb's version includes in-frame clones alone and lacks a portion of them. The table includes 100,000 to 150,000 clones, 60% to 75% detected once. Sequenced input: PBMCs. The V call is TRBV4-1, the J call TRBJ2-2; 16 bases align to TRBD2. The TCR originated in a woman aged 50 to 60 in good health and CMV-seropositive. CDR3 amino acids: CASSPGTSGGAWGTGELFF. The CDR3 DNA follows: TGCGCCAGCAGCCCTGGGACTAGCGGGGGGGCTTGGGGCACCGGGGAGCTGTTTTTT.